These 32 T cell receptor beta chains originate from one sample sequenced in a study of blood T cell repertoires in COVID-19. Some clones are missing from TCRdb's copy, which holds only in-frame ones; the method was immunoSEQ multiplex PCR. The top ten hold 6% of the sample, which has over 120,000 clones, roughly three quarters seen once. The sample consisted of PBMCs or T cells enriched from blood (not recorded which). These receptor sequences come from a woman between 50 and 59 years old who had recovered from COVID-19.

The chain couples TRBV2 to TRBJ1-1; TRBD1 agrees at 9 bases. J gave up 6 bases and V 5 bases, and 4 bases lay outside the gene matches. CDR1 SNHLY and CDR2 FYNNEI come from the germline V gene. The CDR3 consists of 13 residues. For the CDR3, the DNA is TGTGCCAGCAGTTGGACAGGGGCACCTGAAGCTTTCTTT. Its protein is CASSWTGAPEAFF.

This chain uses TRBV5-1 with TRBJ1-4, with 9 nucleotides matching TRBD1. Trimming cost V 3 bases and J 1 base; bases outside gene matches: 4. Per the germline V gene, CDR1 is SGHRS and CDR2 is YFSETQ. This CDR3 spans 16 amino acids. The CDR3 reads CASSSGTGQTNEKLFF. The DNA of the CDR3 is TGCGCCAGCAGCTCTGGGACAGGGCAAACTAATGAAAAACTGTTTTTT.

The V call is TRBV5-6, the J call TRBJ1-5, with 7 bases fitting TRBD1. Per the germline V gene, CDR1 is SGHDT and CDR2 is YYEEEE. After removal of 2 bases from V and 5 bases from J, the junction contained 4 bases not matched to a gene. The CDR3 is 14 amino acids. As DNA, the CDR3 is TGTGCCAGCAGCTTTGGGGACAGACATCAGCCCCAGCATTTT. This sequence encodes CASSFGDRHQPQHF.

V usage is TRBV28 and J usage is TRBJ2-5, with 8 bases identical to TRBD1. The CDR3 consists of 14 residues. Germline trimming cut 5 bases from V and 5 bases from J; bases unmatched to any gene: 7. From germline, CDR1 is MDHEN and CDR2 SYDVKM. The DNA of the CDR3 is TGTGCCAGCAGTGCAGGGGGCTCATGGGAGACCCAGTACTTC. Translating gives CASSAGGSWETQYF.

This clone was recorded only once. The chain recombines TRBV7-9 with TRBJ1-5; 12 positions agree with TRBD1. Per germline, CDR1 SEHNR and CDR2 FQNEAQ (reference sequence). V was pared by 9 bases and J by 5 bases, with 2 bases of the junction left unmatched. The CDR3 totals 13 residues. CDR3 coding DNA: TGTGCCAGTGGGACAGGGGGCGATCAGCCCCAGCATTTT. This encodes CASGTGGDQPQHF.

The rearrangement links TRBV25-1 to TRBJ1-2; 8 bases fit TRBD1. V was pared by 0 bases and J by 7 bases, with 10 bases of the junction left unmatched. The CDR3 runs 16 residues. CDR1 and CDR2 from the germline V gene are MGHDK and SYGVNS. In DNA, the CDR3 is TGTGCCAGCAGTGAATACGGGACAGGCACGGGGGGTGGCTACACCTTC. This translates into CASSEYGTGTGGGYTF.

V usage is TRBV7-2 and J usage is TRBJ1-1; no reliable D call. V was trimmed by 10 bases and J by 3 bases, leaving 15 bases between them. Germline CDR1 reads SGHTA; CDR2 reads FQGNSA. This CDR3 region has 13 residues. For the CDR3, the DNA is TGTGCCACTGGTGGCCAGGTGGACACTGAAGCTTTCTTT. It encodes CATGGQVDTEAFF.

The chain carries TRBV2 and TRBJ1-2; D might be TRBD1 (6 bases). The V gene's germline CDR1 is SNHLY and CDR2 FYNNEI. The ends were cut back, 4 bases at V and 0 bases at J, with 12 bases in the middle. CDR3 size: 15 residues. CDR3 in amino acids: CASSGWTDPNYGYTF. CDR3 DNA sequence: TGTGCCAGCAGTGGGTGGACAGACCCTAACTATGGCTACACCTTC.

The CDR3 spells CASSLGGTDGSAKNIQYF. The CDR3 nucleotides read TGCGCCAGCAGCTTGGGTGGGACAGACGGCTCCGCCAAAAACATTCAGTACTTC. The chain couples TRBV5-1 to TRBJ2-4, with TRBD1 matching 7 bases. Trimming removed 0 bases from V and 1 base from J; junction bases left unmatched: 10. CDR1 SGHRS and CDR2 YFSETQ come from the germline V gene. This CDR3 comprises 18 residues.

In nucleotides, the CDR3 is TGTGCCAGCAGCTTAGAACAGGGTTTTGGCTACACCTTC. Translation gives CASSLEQGFGYTF. The genes are TRBV13 and TRBJ1-2, with D possibly matching TRBD1 (6 bases). Germline CDR1 reads PRHDT; CDR2 reads FYEKMQ (reference sequence). Trimming cost V 1 base and J 7 bases, with 10 bases left between them. The CDR3 sequence is 13 residues long.

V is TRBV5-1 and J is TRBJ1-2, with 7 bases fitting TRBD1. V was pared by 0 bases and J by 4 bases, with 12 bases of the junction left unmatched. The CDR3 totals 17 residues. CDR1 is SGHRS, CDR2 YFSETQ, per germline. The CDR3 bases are TGCGCCAGCAGCTTGGCCCCTGGACAGGCCGACCCCTATGGCTACACCTTC. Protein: CASSLAPGQADPYGYTF.

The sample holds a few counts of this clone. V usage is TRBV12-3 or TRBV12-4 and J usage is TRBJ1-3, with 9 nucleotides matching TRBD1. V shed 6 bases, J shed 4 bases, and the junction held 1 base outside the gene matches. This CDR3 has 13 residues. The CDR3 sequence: CASRQGAGNTIYF. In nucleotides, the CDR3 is TGTGCCAGCAGACAGGGGGCGGGAAACACCATATATTTT.

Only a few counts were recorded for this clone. The CDR3, as DNA: TGTGCCAGCAGTCCCGACAGCGGGATTCAGTACTTC. This translates into CASSPDSGIQYF. This chain uses TRBV28 with TRBJ2-4, with D tentatively TRBD2 (6 bases). The ends were cut back, 5 bases at V and 10 bases at J, with 12 bases in the middle. The CDR3 has 12 residues. Germline V gene lookup returns CDR1 MDHEN and CDR2 SYDVKM.

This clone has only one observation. This CDR3 is CASSSGQGDPPLHF. CDR3 coding DNA: TGTGCCAGCAGCTCGGGACAGGGGGATCCACCCCTCCACTTT. This chain joins TRBV7-9 and TRBJ1-6; 11 positions match TRBD1. Germline V lookup: CDR1 SEHNR, CDR2 FQNEAQ (reference sequence). The CDR3 runs 14 residues. V lost 4 bases, J lost 11 bases, and 4 bases stayed unmatched.

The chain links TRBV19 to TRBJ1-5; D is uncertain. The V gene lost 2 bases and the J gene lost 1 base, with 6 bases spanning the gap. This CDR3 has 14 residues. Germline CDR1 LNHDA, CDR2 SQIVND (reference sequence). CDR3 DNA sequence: TGTGCCAGTAGTATAAGTCAGAGCAATCAGCCCCAGCATTTT. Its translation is CASSISQSNQPQHF.

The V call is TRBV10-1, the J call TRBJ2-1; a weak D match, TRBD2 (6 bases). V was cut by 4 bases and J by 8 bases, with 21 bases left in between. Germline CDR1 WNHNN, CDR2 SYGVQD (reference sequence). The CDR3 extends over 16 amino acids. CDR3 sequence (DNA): TGCGCCAGCAGTGCCGGACGGGCTAGCGCGCGCGATGAGCAGTTCTTC. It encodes CASSAGRASARDEQFF.

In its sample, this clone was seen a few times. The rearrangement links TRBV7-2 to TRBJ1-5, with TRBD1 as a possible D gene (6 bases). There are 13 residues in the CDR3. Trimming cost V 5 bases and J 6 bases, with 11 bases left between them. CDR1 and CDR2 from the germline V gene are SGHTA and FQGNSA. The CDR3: CASSPDRFQPQHF. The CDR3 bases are TGTGCCAGCAGCCCAGACAGGTTTCAGCCCCAGCATTTT.

The CDR3 DNA reads as TGTGCCAGCAGTTTATCAGTACCCGAAGGCTACACCTTC. This sequence encodes CASSLSVPEGYTF. The rearrangement joins TRBV28 to TRBJ1-2; no clear D. Germline V gives CDR1 MDHEN, CDR2 SYDVKM. This CDR3 contains 13 residues. Trimming took 1 base from V and 8 from J, leaving 11 bases between them.

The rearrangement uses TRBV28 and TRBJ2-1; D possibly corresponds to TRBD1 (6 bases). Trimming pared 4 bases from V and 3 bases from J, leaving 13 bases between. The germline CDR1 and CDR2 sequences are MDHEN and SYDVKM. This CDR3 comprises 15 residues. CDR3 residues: CASSSFGTNYNEQFF. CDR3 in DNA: TGTGCCAGCAGTTCGTTCGGGACAAACTACAATGAGCAGTTCTTC.

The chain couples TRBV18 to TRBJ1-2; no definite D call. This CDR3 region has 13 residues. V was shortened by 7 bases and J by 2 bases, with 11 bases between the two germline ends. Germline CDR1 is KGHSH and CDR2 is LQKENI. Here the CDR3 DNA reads TGTGCCAGCTTCACCAGGTCAAACTATGGCTACACCTTC. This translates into CASFTRSNYGYTF.

The CDR3 sequence: CASRGPTEAFF. The DNA of the CDR3 is TGTGCCAGCAGGGGGCCCACTGAAGCTTTCTTT. The V gene is TRBV2, the J gene TRBJ1-1; possibly TRBD1 for D (5 bases). The CDR3 extends over 11 amino acids. V was trimmed by 6 bases and J by 4 bases, leaving 6 bases between them. Germline CDR1 SNHLY, CDR2 FYNNEI.

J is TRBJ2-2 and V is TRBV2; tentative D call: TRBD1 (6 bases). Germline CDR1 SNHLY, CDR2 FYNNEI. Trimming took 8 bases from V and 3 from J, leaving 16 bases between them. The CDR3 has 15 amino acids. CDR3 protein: CASRAQGGDTGELFF. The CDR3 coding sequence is TGTGCCAGCCGAGCTCAAGGGGGTGACACCGGGGAGCTGTTTTTT.

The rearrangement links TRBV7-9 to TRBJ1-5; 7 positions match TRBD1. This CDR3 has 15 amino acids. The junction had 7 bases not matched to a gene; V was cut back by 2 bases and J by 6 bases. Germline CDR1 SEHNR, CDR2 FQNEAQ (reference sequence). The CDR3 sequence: CASSLSGQVVQPQHF. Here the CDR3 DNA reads TGTGCCAGCAGCTTATCTGGACAGGTAGTTCAGCCCCAGCATTTT.

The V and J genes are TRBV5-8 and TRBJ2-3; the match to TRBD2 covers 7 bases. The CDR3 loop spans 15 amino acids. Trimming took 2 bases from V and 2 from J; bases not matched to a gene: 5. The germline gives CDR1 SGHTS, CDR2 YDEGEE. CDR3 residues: CASSFSGGATDTQYF. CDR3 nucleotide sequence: TGTGCCAGCAGCTTTTCGGGGGGAGCCACAGATACGCAGTATTTT.

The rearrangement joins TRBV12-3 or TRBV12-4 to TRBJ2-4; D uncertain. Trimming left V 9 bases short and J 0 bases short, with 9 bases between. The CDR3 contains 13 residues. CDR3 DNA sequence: TGTGCCAGTGTGAGAGAAGCCAAAAACATTCAGTACTTC. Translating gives CASVREAKNIQYF.

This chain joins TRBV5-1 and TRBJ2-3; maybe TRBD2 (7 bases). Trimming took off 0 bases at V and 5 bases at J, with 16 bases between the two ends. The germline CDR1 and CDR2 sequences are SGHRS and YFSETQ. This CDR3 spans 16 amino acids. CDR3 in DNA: TGCGCCAGCAGCTTGGCCCGGGGGGCTCCGGGAGATACGCAGTATTTT. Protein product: CASSLARGAPGDTQYF.

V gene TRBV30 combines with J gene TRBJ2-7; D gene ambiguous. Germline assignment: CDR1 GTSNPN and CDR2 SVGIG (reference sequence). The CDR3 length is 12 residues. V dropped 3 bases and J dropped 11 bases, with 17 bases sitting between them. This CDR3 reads CAWSPGPVRKYF. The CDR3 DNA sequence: TGTGCCTGGAGCCCAGGCCCAGTTCGGAAGTACTTC.

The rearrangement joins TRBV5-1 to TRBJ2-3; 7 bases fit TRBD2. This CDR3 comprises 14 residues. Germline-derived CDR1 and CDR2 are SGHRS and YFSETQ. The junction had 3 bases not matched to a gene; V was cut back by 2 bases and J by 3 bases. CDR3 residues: CASSLAGQTDTQYF. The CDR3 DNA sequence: TGCGCCAGCAGCTTAGCGGGGCAAACAGATACGCAGTATTTT.

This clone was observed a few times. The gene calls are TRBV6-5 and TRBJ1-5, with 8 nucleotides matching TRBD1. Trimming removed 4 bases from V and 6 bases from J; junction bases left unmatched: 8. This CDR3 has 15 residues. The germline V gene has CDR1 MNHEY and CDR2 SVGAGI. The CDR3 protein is CASSLGQGAGQPQHF. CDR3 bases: TGTGCCAGCAGTTTAGGGCAGGGGGCGGGTCAGCCCCAGCATTTT.

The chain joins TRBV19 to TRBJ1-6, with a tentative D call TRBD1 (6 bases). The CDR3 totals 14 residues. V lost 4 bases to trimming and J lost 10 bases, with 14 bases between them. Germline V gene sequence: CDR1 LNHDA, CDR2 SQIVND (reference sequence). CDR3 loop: CASSTETGSSPLHF. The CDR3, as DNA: TGTGCCAGTAGTACCGAAACAGGGTCCTCACCCCTCCACTTT.

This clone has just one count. CDR3 in amino acids: CAWSRRGYEQYF. Here the CDR3 DNA reads TGTGCCTGGAGTCGTAGGGGGTACGAGCAGTACTTC. The chain uses TRBV30 and TRBJ2-7; D possibly corresponds to TRBD1 (6 bases). The V end lost 2 bases, the J end lost 4 bases, and 9 bases lay between the germline ends. Germline V lookup: CDR1 GTSNPN, CDR2 SVGIG (reference sequence). The CDR3 is 12 amino acids.

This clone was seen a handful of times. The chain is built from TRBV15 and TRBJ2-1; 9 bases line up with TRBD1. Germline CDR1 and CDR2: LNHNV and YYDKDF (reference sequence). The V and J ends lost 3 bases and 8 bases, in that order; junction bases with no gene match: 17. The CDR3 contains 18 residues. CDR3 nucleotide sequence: TGTGCCACCAGCAGCCCCGACCCAGGGACAGGGTTTTCATATGAGCAGTTCTTC. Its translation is CATSSPDPGTGFSYEQFF. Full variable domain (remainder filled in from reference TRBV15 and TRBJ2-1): DAMVIQNPRYQVTQFGKPVTLSCSQTLNHNVMYWYQQKSSQAPKLLFHYYDKDFNNEADTPDNFQSRRPNTSFCFLDIRSPGLGDTAMYLCATSSPDPGTGFSYEQFFGPGTRLTVL.